This record concerns one T cell receptor beta chain sequence. Its antigen remains unidentified. Germline V gene data show CDR1 as SGHDT and CDR2 as YYEEEE. The CDR3 runs 15 residues. The V segment lost 0 bases and the J segment 8 bases; nucleotides outside the gene matches: 3. This entry belongs to a study of blood T cells in healthy people across ages. Findings and limits, study-wide: Unsorted PBMC input precluded a conclusive naive versus antigen-experienced comparison.

A second PCR, run for roughly 7 to 12 cycles, used a sample-barcoded 5' primer plus a J-beta primer mix. Each cDNA molecule, via a template-switch adaptor with 12 random nucleotides, was tagged. TCRdb ran MiXCR on the 5' RACE reads and lists one entry per CDR3 protein. There are fewer than 2 million distinct CDR3 sequences in the sample; approximately 40% occur only once, and more than 20% lies in the top ten. The sequenced sample consisted of blood. This chain links TRBV5-6 with TRBJ2-1; TRBD1 matches at 12 bases. The receptor's source is a human donor in good health. CDR3 nucleotides: TGTGCCAGCAGCTTGGAGGGACAGGGGGCTCATGAGCAGTTCTTC. The encoded protein is CASSLEGQGAHEQFF.